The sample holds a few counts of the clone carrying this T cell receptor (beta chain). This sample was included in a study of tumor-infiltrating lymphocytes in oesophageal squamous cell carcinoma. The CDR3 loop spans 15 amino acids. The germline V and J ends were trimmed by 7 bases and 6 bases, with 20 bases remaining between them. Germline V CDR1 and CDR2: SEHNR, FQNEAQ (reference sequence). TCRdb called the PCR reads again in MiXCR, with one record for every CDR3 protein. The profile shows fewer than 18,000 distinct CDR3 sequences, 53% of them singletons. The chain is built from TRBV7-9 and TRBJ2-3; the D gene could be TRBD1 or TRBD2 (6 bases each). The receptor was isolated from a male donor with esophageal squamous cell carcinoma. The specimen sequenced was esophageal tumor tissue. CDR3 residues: CASTLLWGAGDTQYF. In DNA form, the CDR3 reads TGTGCCAGCACCCTCCTGTGGGGGGCTGGGGATACGCAGTATTTT.